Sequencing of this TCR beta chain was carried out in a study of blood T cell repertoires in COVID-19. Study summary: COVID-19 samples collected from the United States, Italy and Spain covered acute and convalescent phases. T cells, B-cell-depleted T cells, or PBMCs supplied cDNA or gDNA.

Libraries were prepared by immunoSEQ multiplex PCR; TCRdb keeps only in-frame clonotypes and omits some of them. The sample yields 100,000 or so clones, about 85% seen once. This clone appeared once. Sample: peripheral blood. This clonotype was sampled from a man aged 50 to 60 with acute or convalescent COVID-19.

The CDR3 loop is CASSLGRGYTF. The DNA of the CDR3 is TGTGCCAGCAGCTTAGGCCGGGGCTACACCTTC. The rearrangement joins TRBV13 to TRBJ1-2; D ambiguous. CDR1 PRHDT and CDR2 FYEKMQ come from the germline V gene (reference sequence). CDR3 length: 11 residues. Trimming removed 0 bases at V and 8 bases at J, with 4 bases between.